This is a list of T cell receptor beta chains from one sample in a study of PD-L1 blockade in urothelial cancer. The table came from immunoSEQ multiplex PCR; TCRdb's copy has only in-frame clones and leaves some out. The data show 45,000 to 60,000 clones, with roughly nine tenths seen just once and 6% to 9% held by the top ten. Sequenced material: PBMCs, taken around atezolizumab (anti-PD-L1) treatment. These receptors all come from a man aged 60-69 years with urothelial cancer. The CDR3 runs from the conserved cysteine through the conserved F or W. A D gene is named only where the DNA matches it firmly. For some rows the clone size is stated as once, few or many, or as a class when expanded; others skip it.

.	TRBV6-5	TRBJ1-6	.	CASSYTGDSYNSPLHF	TGTGCCAGCAGTTACACGGGGGATTCCTATAATTCACCCCTCCACTTT
.	TRBV6-7	TRBJ2-5	TRBD1	CASSYSFRRDSSQETQYF	TGTGCCAGCAGTTACTCTTTTCGTCGGGACAGTTCCCAAGAGACCCAGTACTTC
.	TRBV30	TRBJ1-4	TRBD1	CAWRTRGDEKLFF	TGTGCCTGGAGGACCAGGGGGGACGAAAAACTGTTTTTT
.	TRBV6-5	TRBJ2-2	.	CASSYSGQAPGELFF	TGTGCCAGCAGTTACTCGGGTCAGGCGCCCGGGGAGCTGTTTTTT
.	TRBV5-1	TRBJ2-1	TRBD2	CASSLSLAGDYNEQFF	TGCGCCAGCAGCTTGTCCCTAGCGGGGGATTACAATGAGCAGTTCTTC
.	TRBV4-1	TRBJ2-1	TRBD1	CASSKDHRGDEQFF	TGCGCCAGCAGCAAGGACCACAGGGGTGATGAGCAGTTCTTC
.	TRBV7-9	TRBJ2-3	TRBD2	CASSLPRGGGTDTQYF	TGTGCCAGCAGCCTACCGCGGGGAGGGGGCACAGATACGCAGTATTTT
.	TRBV15	TRBJ2-1	TRBD2	CATSSPSTRGGSYNEQFF	TGTGCCACCAGCAGTCCCTCCACGCGGGGGGGCTCCTACAATGAGCAGTTCTTC
.	TRBV30	TRBJ1-1	TRBD1	CAWSYQTGSTEAFF	TGTGCCTGGAGTTACCAGACAGGGAGCACTGAAGCTTTCTTT
.	TRBV30	TRBJ1-6	.	CAWSQGSWSPLHF	TGTGCCTGGAGCCAGGGGAGTTGGTCACCCCTCCACTTT
few	TRBV5-1	TRBJ1-3	.	CASSLPRDPGNTIYF	TGCGCCAGCAGCTTGCCGAGGGATCCGGGAAACACCATATATTTT
.	TRBV5-1	TRBJ2-5	.	CASSPPTGKGGETQYF	TGCGCCAGCAGCCCTCCGACAGGGAAGGGAGGAGAGACCCAGTACTTC
.	TRBV7-3	TRBJ2-2	.	CASSSTSAGSSTGELFF	TGTGCCAGCAGCTCCACTTCAGCGGGTTCATCCACCGGGGAGCTGTTTTTT
.	TRBV9	TRBJ1-3	.	CASSARWGVGNTIYF	TGTGCCAGCAGCGCGCGTTGGGGAGTCGGAAACACCATATATTTT
.	TRBV6-4	TRBJ2-3	.	CASSPFGGTDTQYF	TGTGCCAGCAGCCCGTTCGGGGGCACAGATACGCAGTATTTT
.	TRBV2	TRBJ2-1	.	CASRRQGSYNEQFF	TGTGCCAGCAGACGTCAGGGCTCCTACAATGAGCAGTTCTTC
.	TRBV7-9	TRBJ1-5	.	CAGSLGGGKPQHF	TGTGCCGGCAGCTTAGGAGGGGGAAAGCCCCAGCATTTT
.	TRBV5-4	TRBJ2-4	TRBD1	CASSYMEGGGQGSKNIQYF	TGTGCCAGCAGCTACATGGAGGGGGGGGGACAGGGGTCCAAAAACATTCAGTACTTC
.	TRBV4-1	TRBJ1-4	.	CASSQLSVLNEKLFF	TGCGCCAGCAGCCAATTGTCGGTGTTGAATGAAAAACTGTTTTTT
.	TRBV30	TRBJ2-1	.	CAWSYSYNEQFF	TGTGCCTGGAGCTACTCCTACAATGAGCAGTTCTTC
.	TRBV4-1	TRBJ2-3	TRBD2	CASSTHRDYRTTDTQYF	TGCGCCAGCAGCACCCACCGGGACTATCGCACGACAGATACGCAGTATTTT
.	TRBV28	TRBJ2-3	TRBD1	CASSTKQGWDTQYF	TGTGCCAGCAGTACAAAACAGGGGTGGGATACGCAGTATTTT
.	TRBV9	TRBJ1-1	.	CASSSGGVTEAFF	TGTGCCAGCAGCTCGGGGGGGGTGACTGAAGCTTTCTTT
.	TRBV5-1	TRBJ2-5	TRBD1	CASSQGTGPQETQYF	TGCGCCAGCAGCCAAGGGACAGGGCCCCAAGAGACCCAGTACTTC
.	TRBV6-6	TRBJ2-1	.	CASSYGQINEQFF	TGTGCCAGCAGTTACGGACAGATCAATGAGCAGTTCTTC
once	TRBV7-2	TRBJ1-5	TRBD1	CASSSGGQPHQPQHF	TGTGCCAGCAGCTCTGGGGGACAGCCCCATCAGCCCCAGCATTTT
.	TRBV4-2	TRBJ2-1	TRBD2	CASSQETIAGGINEQFF	TGTGCCAGCAGCCAAGAAACAATAGCGGGGGGGATCAATGAGCAGTTCTTC
.	TRBV29-1	TRBJ1-1	.	CSVGANSGDTEAFF	TGCAGCGTTGGTGCAAACTCCGGGGACACTGAAGCTTTCTTT
.	TRBV11-2	TRBJ2-4	TRBD2	CASSWGLDPGKNIQYF	TGTGCCAGCAGCTGGGGACTAGATCCTGGCAAAAACATTCAGTACTTC
.	TRBV5-1	TRBJ2-3	.	CASSLGPGGATDTQYF	TGCGCCAGCAGCCTGGGTCCGGGCGGGGCCACAGATACGCAGTATTTT
.	TRBV6-6	TRBJ1-2	TRBD1	CASSPRDRVNYGYTF	TGTGCCAGCAGTCCCCGGGACAGGGTTAACTATGGCTACACCTTC
.	TRBV11-3	TRBJ2-5	.	CASSFGVQETQYF	TGTGCCAGCAGCTTCGGGGTACAAGAGACCCAGTACTTC
.	TRBV4-2	TRBJ1-1	TRBD1	CASSQRGTVFMNTEAFF	TGTGCCAGCAGCCAAAGAGGGACAGTTTTCATGAACACTGAAGCTTTCTTT
.	TRBV5-1	TRBJ2-7	TRBD1	CASSSSFPGQGYEQYF	TGCGCCAGCAGCTCATCATTTCCGGGACAGGGTTACGAGCAGTACTTC
once	TRBV5-1	TRBJ2-2	.	CASTNIRGENTGELFF	TGCGCCAGCACCAACATCAGGGGCGAGAACACCGGGGAGCTGTTTTTT
.	TRBV10-3	TRBJ1-1	.	CAIKQAGINTEAFF	TGTGCCATCAAACAGGCAGGCATAAACACTGAAGCTTTCTTT